One and the same sample provided the 4 T cell receptor beta chains below, sequenced in a study of OX40 agonist ivuxolimab in advanced cancers. Sequenced by immunoSEQ multiplex PCR; TCRdb stores in-frame clones only, minus some. Among under 65,000 clones, approximately 79% were seen once, and the ten largest hold approximately 2%. Source: CD4+ or CD8+ T cells sorted from blood, taken in a trial of the OX40 agonist ivuxolimab. These TCRs come from an adult with an advanced solid tumor such as melanoma, head and neck, liver or kidney cancer.

V is TRBV28 and J is TRBJ2-1; D remains unclear. V lost 4 bases and J 9 bases, leaving 10 bases between the germline ends. Germline values: CDR1 MDHEN, CDR2 SYDVKM. The CDR3 sequence is 12 residues long. CDR3 coding DNA: TGTGCCAGCAGTTCCCCCGATAGTGAGCAGTTCTTC. Protein sequence: CASSSPDSEQFF.

The chain links TRBV27 to TRBJ2-7; 7 bases fit TRBD1. This CDR3 has 14 amino acids. Germline CDR1 is MNHEY and CDR2 is SMNVEV (reference sequence). The V gene end was trimmed by 5 bases and the J gene end by 4 bases; junction bases not matched to a gene: 8. CDR3 nucleotides: TGTGCCAGCAGTCGACAGGGAATGGAATACGAGCAGTACTTC. Translating it yields CASSRQGMEYEQYF.

This clone was counted a few times. The J gene is TRBJ1-4, the V gene TRBV20-1, with D possibly TRBD1 on 5 matching bases. The CDR3 sequence is 10 residues long. Germline-derived CDR1 and CDR2 are DFQATT and SNEGSKA (reference sequence). V was cut by 6 bases and J by 8 bases, with 7 bases left in between. The CDR3 loop reads CSARQEKLFF. CDR3 sequence (DNA): TGCAGTGCGCGACAGGAAAAACTGTTTTTT.

The gene calls are TRBV11-2 and TRBJ2-3, with 7 bases fitting TRBD2. The CDR3 runs to 15 residues. Germline V gene sequence: CDR1 SGHAT, CDR2 FQNNGV. V lost 1 base, J lost 3 bases, and 4 bases stayed unmatched. The CDR3 DNA reads TGTGCCAGCAGCTTAGTACTAGCGATAACAGATACGCAGTATTTT. Protein: CASSLVLAITDTQYF.